This entry features one TCR beta chain sequence. CDR1 is MNHEY and CDR2 is SVGAGI in the germline V gene. V shed 6 bases and J shed 0 bases, with 12 bases lying between them. The CDR3 contains 15 residues. The source of the sample is a study of CD8+ T cells in alopecia areata. Following RNA extraction, reverse transcription yielded cDNA that acted as the sequencing template. Generated by immunoSEQ multiplex PCR, the TCRdb table keeps only in-frame clones and is missing some. This sample carries some 170,000 clones, less than 75% of them seen once, and the ten largest clones take roughly 10%. Investigators sorted PBMCs to obtain both CD4+ and CD8+ T cells.

This chain connects TRBV6-5 to TRBJ2-1; D may be TRBD1 (6 bases). This receptor was obtained from a human donor with alopecia areata. The material was CD8+ T cells sorted from blood, obtained at week 0. The CDR3 region has the DNA TGTGCCAGCAGCCCGGGACATTCCTCCTACAATGAGCAGTTCTTC. This codes for CASSPGHSSYNEQFF.